The clone carrying this T cell receptor beta chain has only a few counts. The antigen remains undetermined. The germline CDR1 and CDR2 sequences are SGHKS and YYEKEE (reference sequence). The CDR3 contains 12 residues. V lost 1 base, J lost 7 bases, and 5 bases lay in between. Stated time point: persistent/refractory GD, antithyroid drugs over 5 years with positive TRAb. PBMC RNA served as the TCR library source. This entry belongs to a study of regulatory T cells in long-lasting Graves disease. Study background: Over 5 years of antithyroid drugs plus positive TSH receptor antibodies defined persistent Graves' disease.

Study-wide findings and caveats: Persistent-disease Graves' patients showed less TCR diversity than new cases.

Building the TCR beta libraries relied on iRepertoire HTBI primers, and CDR3 regions underwent Arm-PCR. Each CDR3 protein gets one entry after TCRdb re-called the multiplex PCR reads with MiXCR. The table records about 470,000 distinct CDR3 sequences, 20% of them present only once. This chain joins TRBV5-5 and TRBJ2-2, with D unresolved. The source material was peripheral blood mononuclear cells (PBMCs), sampled when the disease was refractory, from a patient treated with antithyroid drugs. The sequence came from a female donor with Graves disease. The CDR3 sequence is CASSLPGGELFF. Written as DNA, the CDR3 is TGTGCCAGCAGCTTGCCGGGCGGGGAGCTGTTTTTT.